Detailed here is one T cell receptor beta chain. The target antigen is unknown. Relative to the germline gene, one junction end is altered; a read error may explain this. Full-length variable regions came from constant-region reverse primers plus semi-nested Nested Universal Primer A PCR. TCRdb re-derived calls from the 5' RACE reads in MiXCR, one entry per CDR3 protein. This table holds about 57,000 distinct CDR3 sequences, about 28% found once. Germline V gene sequence: CDR1 DFQATT, CDR2 SNEGSKA (reference sequence). The CDR3 extends over 15 amino acids. The sorted Tregs were CD4+CD25+CD127-/low cells. Broader study findings: Larger-cohort validation covered only one TCR beta V-J rearrangement.

The clonotype originates from a female donor with breast cancer. The J gene is TRBJ1-4, the V gene TRBV20-1; weak D call: TRBD1 (5 bases). Sequencing used tumor-infiltrating Tregs sorted from the breast tumor. Here the CDR3 DNA reads TGCAGTACTAGAGCCGGGGGTGCAACTAATGAAAAACTGTTTTTT. Its translation is CSTRAGGATNEKLFF.